Each of the 7 T cell receptor beta chains below was sequenced from the same sample in a study of human T cells and chemical hapten exposure. One entry per CDR3 protein results from TCRdb running MiXCR on the RACE reads. In the table there are approximately 79,000 distinct CDR3 sequences, about 9% of which are singletons. Stated time point: pre-sensitization, week 0. Treatment given: therapeutic diphenylcyclopropenone sensitization with weekly scalp DPC. Sequenced here: whole blood, sampled in connection with sensitization to the hapten diphenylcyclopropenone (DPC). These receptors came from a man aged 35-49 years with alopecia areata. Some clones in this sample may be carry-over from other donors' samples.

This clonotype was detected many times. The J gene is TRBJ2-1, the V gene TRBV9; D gene unclear. V was cut by 3 bases and J by 8 bases, with 18 bases left in between. The CDR3 spans 15 residues. The germline gives CDR1 SGDLS, CDR2 YYNGEE. The CDR3 region has the DNA TGTGCCAGCAGCGCCGGCGTGGGCGCGACCGATGAGCAGTTCTTC. Protein product: CASSAGVGATDEQFF.

The V and J genes are TRBV7-8 and TRBJ1-4; D uncertain. The CDR3 is made up of 13 amino acids. In germline, CDR1 is SGHVS, CDR2 FQNEAQ. V lost 8 bases to trimming and J lost 1 base, with 8 bases between them. In DNA, the CDR3 is TGTGCCAGCCACCCTGGAACTAATGAAAAACTGTTTTTT. This codes for CASHPGTNEKLFF.

For this clonotype: Being one base from a much bigger clone, this may be a read error. The chain employs TRBV11-3 and TRBJ2-3; D gene ambiguous. CDR1 is SGHNT and CDR2 is YENEEA in the germline V gene. The CDR3 has 12 amino acids. CDR3 protein: CSSSFSTDTQYF. The CDR3 nucleotides are TGTTCCAGCAGCTTTAGCACAGATACGCAGTATTTT.

The chain carries TRBV5-1 and TRBJ2-5, with D perhaps matching TRBD2 (6 bases). Trimming cost V 3 bases and J 5 bases, with 17 bases left between them. Germline CDR1 reads SGHRS; CDR2 reads YFSETQ. The CDR3 is 15 amino acids. The CDR3 is CASSSSGTPGETQYF. Written as DNA, the CDR3 is TGCGCCAGCAGCTCTTCCGGGACTCCGGGGGAGACCCAGTACTTC.

This clonotype was seen a handful of times. The chain joins TRBV20-1 to TRBJ2-3; 7 bases map to TRBD2. The length of the CDR3 is 15 residues. Germline values: CDR1 DFQATT, CDR2 SNEGSKA (reference sequence). V lost 6 bases, J lost 4 bases, and 13 bases stayed unmatched. The CDR3 sequence: CSAPLRRETPDTQYF. The CDR3 coding sequence is TGCAGTGCCCCCCTTAGGCGGGAGACCCCAGATACGCAGTATTTT.

This clonotype was detected ten times or more. This chain connects TRBV7-2 to TRBJ1-2; the D is unclear. Looked up from germline, CDR1 is SGHTA and CDR2 is FQGNSA. The length of the CDR3 is 14 residues. V shed 1 base and J shed 6 bases, with 12 bases lying between them. The DNA for the CDR3 is TGTGCCAGCAGCTTAGTGCAGGTCGGGAATGGCTACACCTTC. Translation: CASSLVQVGNGYTF.

This clonotype was counted a few times. The chain uses TRBV6-1 and TRBJ2-1; TRBD2 agrees at 12 bases. Germline CDR1 is MNHNS and CDR2 is SASEGT. The V segment lost 3 bases and the J segment 6 bases; nucleotides outside the gene matches: 6. The CDR3 contains 16 residues. This chain's CDR3 is CASSDLGLAGPNEQFF. CDR3 nucleotide sequence: TGTGCCAGCAGTGATTTGGGACTAGCGGGTCCCAATGAGCAGTTCTTC.